These 13 T cell receptor beta chains were all obtained from the same sample, sequenced in a study of metastatic and nonmetastatic thyroid tumors. No treatment had been given to any patient before thyroid surgery. With MiXCR, TCRdb called clones anew from the PCR reads. Counted here are fewer than 35,000 clones, less than 25% occurring once; the ten biggest clones make up approximately 2.4%. Sequencing was performed on blood. The receptors were sampled from a female donor with papillary thyroid cancer or a benign thyroid nodule (not recorded which). Some clones in this sample may be carry-over from other donors' samples.

This clone showed up many times. The chain has TRBV4-1 and TRBJ2-1; 8 bases align to TRBD2. V lost 0 bases, J lost 6 bases, and 7 bases stayed unmatched. This CDR3 spans 16 amino acids. Germline CDR1 reads MGHRA; CDR2 reads YSYEKL. CDR3 protein: CASSQESAGTSNEQFF. The CDR3 nucleotides read TGCGCCAGCAGCCAAGAGTCCGCCGGGACTAGCAATGAGCAGTTCTTC.

This clone was detected many times. V gene TRBV5-6 combines with J gene TRBJ2-7; 8 bases line up with TRBD1. Trimming cost V 2 bases and J 2 bases; bases outside gene matches: 6. Germline CDR1 reads SGHDT; CDR2 reads YYEEEE. The CDR3 totals 15 residues. CDR3 sequence reads: CASSFMDRATYEQYF. DNA of the CDR3: TGTGCCAGCAGCTTTATGGACAGGGCCACCTACGAGCAGTACTTC.

This clone qualifies as medium-sized (0.01 to 0.1%). This chain joins TRBV5-1 and TRBJ2-7; 10 bases line up with TRBD1. The CDR3 is 15 amino acids. Germline CDR1 and CDR2: SGHRS and YFSETQ. Losses at the gene ends were 0 bases for V and 0 bases for J; bases not matched to a gene: 0. CDR3 in amino acids: CASSLGTGGSYEQYF. CDR3 sequence (DNA): TGCGCCAGCAGCTTGGGGACAGGGGGCTCCTACGAGCAGTACTTC.

This clone is medium-sized by share. The gene calls are TRBV30 and TRBJ2-4; 7 nucleotides match TRBD2. Looked up from germline, CDR1 is GTSNPN and CDR2 is SVGIG (reference sequence). V gave up 0 bases and J gave up 3 bases; unmatched junction bases: 11. The CDR3 totals 17 residues. DNA for the CDR3: TGTGCCTGGAGTGTACTTCGGGAAGCGGGGTACAAAAACATTCAGTACTTC. This translates into CAWSVLREAGYKNIQYF.

In its sample, this clone was seen a few times. The chain joins TRBV6-1 to TRBJ2-7, with D perhaps matching TRBD2 (6 bases). The CDR3 is made up of 15 amino acids. Germline V gene lookup returns CDR1 MNHNS and CDR2 SASEGT. V lost 5 bases and J lost 2, with 16 bases in between. CDR3 region: CASSTEGLETYEQYF. CDR3 sequence (DNA): TGTGCCAGCAGTACAGAGGGACTGGAAACCTACGAGCAGTACTTC.

This clone was recorded many times. This rearrangement joins TRBV6-1 to TRBJ2-1; 7 positions agree with TRBD2. V was clipped by 2 bases and J by 5 bases; unmatched bases: 6. Germline values: CDR1 MNHNS, CDR2 SASEGT. The CDR3 sequence is 15 residues long. The CDR3 region is CASSEWASGHNEQFF. CDR3 bases: TGTGCCAGCAGTGAATGGGCTAGCGGACACAATGAGCAGTTCTTC.

This clone was recorded many times. J is TRBJ2-3 and V is TRBV12-3 or TRBV12-4; D is perhaps TRBD1 (6 bases). V lost 2 bases to trimming and J lost 0 bases, with 21 bases between them. The CDR3 has 19 amino acids. The CDR3 DNA is TGTGCCAGCAGTTTACCTCCTCCGGGACATATAACTAGCACAGATACGCAGTATTTT. The encoded protein is CASSLPPPGHITSTDTQYF.

The chain couples TRBV7-8 to TRBJ1-1; 8 nucleotides agree with TRBD1. The germline V gene encodes CDR1 SGHVS and CDR2 FQNEAQ. The length of the CDR3 is 13 residues. V shed 6 bases and J 7 bases; nucleotides not matched to a gene: 7. DNA of the CDR3: TGTGCCAGCAGGTCGACAGGGGTAATTGAAGCTTTCTTT. Its protein is CASRSTGVIEAFF. The full variable domain, its missing parts supplied by reference TRBV7-8 and TRBJ1-1, is GAGVSQSPRYKVAKRGQDVALRCDPISGHVSLFWYQQALGQGPEFLTYFQNEAQLDKSGLPSDRFFAERPEGSVSTLKIQRTQQEDSAVYLCASRSTGVIEAFFGQGTRLTVV.

This clone was observed at least ten times. A single base separates this from a much larger clone, so it may be a read error. Other nucleotide sequences from this sample produce the same CDR3. This rearrangement joins TRBV28 to TRBJ2-3; 8 bases line up with TRBD2. The germline gives CDR1 MDHEN, CDR2 SYDVKM. This CDR3 spans 14 amino acids. For the CDR3, the DNA is TGTGCCAGCGGCACCAGCGGGAGCACGGATACGCAGTATTTT. Its translation is CASGTSGSTDTQYF.

This clone appeared many times. The rearrangement links TRBV28 to TRBJ2-2; D perhaps matches TRBD2 (5 bases). The CDR3 loop spans 15 amino acids. V lost 2 bases and J 2 bases, leaving 9 bases between the germline ends. Germline CDR1 reads MDHEN; CDR2 reads SYDVKM. The CDR3 protein is CASSLEGFNTGELFF. CDR3 DNA: TGTGCCAGCAGTTTAGAGGGTTTTAACACCGGGGAGCTGTTTTTT.

This clone appeared many times. The genes are TRBV15 and TRBJ2-1, with D hard to call. V lost 0 bases and J 9 bases, leaving 12 bases between the germline ends. CDR1 and CDR2 from the germline V gene are LNHNV and YYDKDF (reference sequence). The CDR3 is made up of 14 amino acids. The CDR3 DNA follows: TGTGCCACCAGCAGAGATCTTGAGGCGCTTGAGCAGTTCTTC. It codes for CATSRDLEALEQFF.

This clone was seen at least ten times. A read error may be the cause here, since a much bigger clone is one base away. The sample has other DNA sequences that encode this CDR3 too. The chain uses TRBV28 and TRBJ1-5; TRBD1 matches 8 bases. With 6 bases clipped from V and 6 bases from J, the junction kept 10 bases outside the gene matches. Germline V lookup: CDR1 MDHEN, CDR2 SYDVKM. The CDR3 has 15 amino acids. The CDR3 sequence: CASSTGAGGVQPQHF. In nucleotides, the CDR3 is TGTGCCAGCAGCACCGGGGCAGGGGGCGTTCAGCCCCAGCATTTT.

At least ten counts were recorded for this clone. The rearrangement links TRBV7-9 to TRBJ1-1; D is unresolved. Germline V gives CDR1 SEHNR, CDR2 FQNEAQ (reference sequence). The length of the CDR3 is 16 residues. V was clipped by 1 base and J by 1 base, with 13 bases between them. CDR3 amino acids: CASSLVTQYRNTEAFF. Here the CDR3 DNA reads TGTGCCAGCAGCTTAGTAACCCAGTATAGGAACACTGAAGCTTTCTTT.